This passage covers 20 T cell receptor beta chains from one sample sequenced in a study of blood T cell repertoires in COVID-19 (dated by TCRdb to about 2020). Libraries came from the immunoSEQ multiplex PCR assay. Here the immuneACCESS table is served through TCRdb, limited to in-frame sequences with V and J called. Missing clones are a known gap in these copies; in checked studies unresolved V genes cover under half, and the rest lacks a known reason. This sample comprises fewer than 250,000 clones, 80% to 95% of them detected only once. The ten largest make up approximately 0.77% of the sample. The sample consisted of peripheral blood. The source of these receptors is a man in his sixties with COVID-19, enrolled during active disease.

The gene calls are TRBV19 and TRBJ1-6; D is unclear. The CDR3 loop spans 14 amino acids. Trimming left V 11 bases short and J 5 bases short, with 16 bases between. Germline CDR1 reads LNHDA; CDR2 reads SQIVND (reference sequence). The CDR3, as DNA: TGTGCCTCTATGGAGGGAGTCCATAATTCACCCCTCCACTTT. It is translated as CASMEGVHNSPLHF.

The V call is TRBV10-1, the J call TRBJ1-1; D gene uncertain. V gave up 2 bases and J gave up 1 base, with 8 bases separating them. Germline loops: CDR1 WNHNN, CDR2 SYGVQD (reference sequence). The CDR3 runs to 14 residues. The CDR3 sequence: CASSERRENTEAFF. The CDR3 bases are TGCGCCAGCAGTGAGAGGAGGGAGAACACTGAAGCTTTCTTT.

The V gene is TRBV3-1 (or the pseudogene TRBV3-2), the J gene TRBJ1-2; D is possibly TRBD1 (5 bases). This CDR3 is built from 16 residues. Trimming left V 1 base short and J 3 bases short, with 15 bases between. Germline CDR1 LGHDT, CDR2 YNNKEL (reference sequence). The CDR3 DNA reads as TGTGCCAGCAGCCAAGCAGGGCTGGGGTCGGACTATGGCTACACCTTC. This codes for CASSQAGLGSDYGYTF.

This chain connects TRBV19 to TRBJ2-1; 12 positions match TRBD2. This CDR3 contains 19 residues. The germline CDR1 and CDR2 sequences are LNHDA and SQIVND (reference sequence). Trimming cost V 0 bases and J 4 bases; bases outside gene matches: 10. CDR3 DNA: TGTGCCAGTAGTATAGAATCACCGGGACTAGCGGGTATATACAATGAGCAGTTCTTC. Residues: CASSIESPGLAGIYNEQFF.

The chain carries TRBV5-4 and TRBJ1-2; tentative D call: TRBD1 (5 bases). Deletions cut 7 bases from V and 0 bases from J, with 16 bases between. This CDR3 contains 15 residues. Germline values: CDR1 SGHNT, CDR2 YYREEE (reference sequence). The CDR3: CASSSGFPTNYGYTF. The CDR3, as DNA: TGTGCCAGCTCCTCAGGGTTTCCAACTAACTATGGCTACACCTTC.

This rearrangement joins TRBV24-1 to TRBJ2-3, with D maybe TRBD1 (5 bases). The V and J ends lost 1 base and 2 bases respectively, with 15 bases between them. This CDR3 spans 17 amino acids. CDR1 and CDR2 from the germline V gene are KGHDR and SFDVKD. The CDR3 spells CATSDLAGRQITDTQYF. CDR3 in DNA: TGTGCCACCAGTGATTTAGCAGGGCGTCAGATCACAGATACGCAGTATTTT.

The chain has TRBV9 and TRBJ1-2; D may be TRBD1 (6 bases). The V gene lost 5 bases and the J gene lost 8 bases, with 16 bases spanning the gap. The CDR3 extends over 13 amino acids. Per germline, CDR1 SGDLS and CDR2 YYNGEE. The CDR3 is CASSPGQTGGYTF. DNA of the CDR3: TGTGCCAGCAGTCCCGGACAGACGGGGGGCTACACCTTC.

This rearrangement joins TRBV27 to TRBJ2-1, with D perhaps matching TRBD1 (6 bases). This CDR3 is built from 13 residues. Germline-derived CDR1 and CDR2 are MNHEY and SMNVEV (reference sequence). With 7 bases removed from V and 4 bases from J, the gap between germline ends came to 11 bases. The CDR3 loop is CASKRQEYNEQFF. The CDR3 nucleotides read TGTGCCAGCAAAAGACAGGAATACAATGAGCAGTTCTTC.

V usage is TRBV29-1 and J usage is TRBJ2-1, with 9 bases fitting TRBD1. There are 15 residues in the CDR3. CDR1 and CDR2 (germline): SQVTM, ANQGSEA. With V trimmed by 7 bases and J by 7 bases, 14 bases remained unmatched. DNA for the CDR3: TGCAGCGCCAACGTGCGAGGGACAGGGTTGAATGAGCAGTTCTTC. Amino acid sequence: CSANVRGTGLNEQFF.

The J gene is TRBJ2-3, the V gene TRBV11-2; D perhaps matches TRBD2 (6 bases). The length of the CDR3 is 16 residues. Trimming shortened V by 2 bases and J by 4 bases, and 16 bases separated the two germline ends. Germline V CDR1 and CDR2: SGHAT, FQNNGV. The CDR3 DNA sequence: TGTGCCAGCAGCTTAACGGGCGGGACCGGCTCAGATACGCAGTATTTT. Translation gives CASSLTGGTGSDTQYF.

J is TRBJ1-1 and V is TRBV18, with D perhaps matching TRBD1 (5 bases). The ends were cut back, 3 bases at V and 5 bases at J, with 16 bases in the middle. In germline, CDR1 is KGHSH, CDR2 LQKENI. CDR3 size: 15 residues. The chain's CDR3 is CASSPGGGGKTEAFF. For the CDR3, the DNA is TGTGCCAGCTCACCCGGCGGGGGGGGTAAGACTGAAGCTTTCTTT.

This chain connects TRBV18 to TRBJ1-4; D is uncertain. Germline lookup yields CDR1 KGHSH and CDR2 LQKENI. Trimming removed 5 bases at V and 5 bases at J, with 18 bases between. CDR3 size: 16 residues. This CDR3 reads CASSTGKRAPNEKLFF. DNA for the CDR3: TGTGCCAGCTCAACGGGGAAGAGGGCGCCAAATGAAAAACTGTTTTTT. The variable domain in full, with the rest retrieved from reference TRBV18 and TRBJ1-4, is NAGVMQNPRHLVRRRGQEARLRCSPMKGHSHVYWYRQLPEEGLKFMVYLQKENIIDESGMPKERFSAEFPKEGPSILRIQQVVRGDSAAYFCASSTGKRAPNEKLFFGSGTQLSVL.

The chain uses TRBV11-3 and TRBJ2-1, with TRBD2 matching 11 bases. The V gene's germline CDR1 is SGHNT and CDR2 YENEEA. The CDR3 extends over 16 amino acids. V dropped 2 bases and J dropped 7; count of bases not matched to a gene: 7. CDR3 in amino acids: CASSLTGTSGRNEQFF. The CDR3 nucleotides read TGTGCCAGCAGCTTAACCGGGACTAGCGGAAGAAATGAGCAGTTCTTC.

This rearrangement joins TRBV27 to TRBJ1-5, with 9 bases lining up with TRBD1. The CDR3 extends over 15 amino acids. Germline V lookup: CDR1 MNHEY, CDR2 SMNVEV (reference sequence). With V trimmed by 6 bases and J by 0 bases, 3 bases remained unmatched. The CDR3 region is CASRRTGASNQPQHF. The CDR3, as DNA: TGTGCCAGCAGGAGGACAGGGGCTAGCAATCAGCCCCAGCATTTT.

V is TRBV19 and J is TRBJ1-6; D gene unclear. This CDR3 is built from 14 residues. V dropped 3 bases and J dropped 5 bases, with 8 bases sitting between them. Germline CDR1 is LNHDA and CDR2 is SQIVND (reference sequence). CDR3 in DNA: TGTGCCAGTAGTATCTGGGCTGATAATTCACCCCTCCACTTT. It translates to CASSIWADNSPLHF.

This clone appeared once. CDR3 loop: CASSKDRGGSTPSDYGYTF. The CDR3 nucleotides are TGTGCCAGCAGCAAAGATCGGGGCGGGAGTACCCCCTCCGACTATGGCTACACCTTC. V usage is TRBV21-1 and J usage is TRBJ1-2. TRBV21-1 is a pseudogene segment. This CDR3 region has 19 residues.

The rearrangement uses TRBV2 and TRBJ2-4; 8 positions agree with TRBD2. CDR1 is SNHLY, CDR2 FYNNEI, per germline. V lost 3 bases, J lost 1 base, and 8 bases stayed unmatched. CDR3 length: 17 amino acids. The CDR3 DNA reads TGTGCCAGCAGTGAGAGGTTGAGCGGGAGTGCCAAAAACATTCAGTACTTC. This sequence encodes CASSERLSGSAKNIQYF.

The rearrangement links TRBV9 to TRBJ1-6; tentative D call: TRBD1 (5 bases). Germline V gene lookup returns CDR1 SGDLS and CDR2 YYNGEE. The CDR3 totals 13 residues. V gave up 0 bases and J gave up 19 bases, with 17 bases separating them. CDR3 region: CASSVDAGWPVHF. The CDR3 coding sequence is TGTGCCAGCAGCGTAGATGCAGGGTGGCCGGTTCACTTT.

CDR3 in DNA: TGCGCCAGCAGCCTCCCCCGGTCAGGCGTCTCTGGAAACACCATATATTTT. Translating it yields CASSLPRSGVSGNTIYF. The J gene is TRBJ1-3, the V gene TRBV5-1, with D unclear. Per germline, CDR1 SGHRS and CDR2 YFSETQ. The CDR3 loop spans 17 amino acids. The V gene lost 4 bases and the J gene lost 0 bases, with 17 bases spanning the gap.

The rearrangement uses TRBV4-1 and TRBJ2-2; tentatively, D is TRBD2 (5 bases). Germline V gene data show CDR1 as MGHRA and CDR2 as YSYEKL. The CDR3 consists of 18 residues. Trimming took off 0 bases at V and 3 bases at J, with 17 bases between the two ends. The CDR3 protein is CASSQEVWGSVDTGELFF. CDR3 coding DNA: TGCGCCAGCAGCCAAGAGGTCTGGGGTAGCGTGGACACCGGGGAGCTGTTTTTT.